This is a list of T cell receptor beta chains from one sample in a study of identical twins. TCRdb re-called the 5' RACE reads through MiXCR, storing one row per CDR3 protein. The sample has roughly 570,000 distinct CDR3 sequences; more than 9% are singletons. The same specimen was also included in a second study, on yellow fever vaccine responses in identical twins.

Sequenced sample: PBMCs. The receptor source for this set is a woman aged 18-29 years in good health. The CDR3 runs from the conserved cysteine through the conserved F or W. Fields, in order: J gene, V gene, clone size, CDR3 protein. Clone sizes are given selectively: once, few, many, or a class where the clone is expanded.

J: TRBJ1-2; V: TRBV6-1; size: NA; CDR3: CASGREGREGYTF
J: TRBJ2-7; V: TRBV20-1; size: NA; CDR3: CSARDLSGASYEQYF
J: TRBJ2-1; V: TRBV7-2; size: many; CDR3: CASSSRAHEQFF
J: TRBJ2-2; V: TRBV9; size: NA; CDR3: CASSPGTSSTGELFF
J: TRBJ2-3; V: TRBV10-3; size: many; CDR3: CAISAYTTDTQYF
J: TRBJ1-5; V: TRBV6-1; size: NA; CDR3: CASSPQRNQPQHF
J: TRBJ2-7; V: TRBV7-3; size: few; CDR3: CASSQRRSSSYEQYF
J: TRBJ2-1; V: TRBV12-3/TRBV12-4; size: many; CDR3: CASSLNRGDEQFF
J: TRBJ2-1; V: TRBV12-3/TRBV12-4; size: NA; CDR3: CASSFSATNEQFF
J: TRBJ2-5; V: TRBV12-3/TRBV12-4; size: NA; CDR3: CASSLQPGGETQYF
J: TRBJ2-5; V: TRBV28; size: few; CDR3: CATTSIWDTPQETQYF
J: TRBJ2-7; V: TRBV5-5; size: NA; CDR3: CASSREPGGKLVGEQYF
J: TRBJ1-1; V: TRBV29-1; size: NA; CDR3: CSVEVMMNTEAFF
J: TRBJ1-2; V: TRBV10-3; size: many; CDR3: CAIREPGQGLATYGYTF
J: TRBJ2-1; V: TRBV6-2/TRBV6-3; size: many; CDR3: CASSYRQTSGRVDEQFF
J: TRBJ1-1; V: TRBV19; size: NA; CDR3: CASTLYSLRGTEAFF
J: TRBJ2-2; V: TRBV19; size: NA; CDR3: CASSKGRVAGELFF
J: TRBJ2-3; V: TRBV6-6; size: many; CDR3: CASSYLRQGSTDTQYF
J: TRBJ2-5; V: TRBV24-1; size: many; CDR3: CATSDFGPTGETQYF
J: TRBJ1-4; V: TRBV19; size: NA; CDR3: CASSIDRPGSTNEKLFF
J: TRBJ2-7; V: TRBV29-1; size: NA; CDR3: CSSLGGSNNGEQYF
J: TRBJ1-1; V: TRBV10-3; size: many; CDR3: CAISERTGMAEAFF
J: TRBJ2-7; V: TRBV4-1; size: NA; CDR3: CASSQDSSGGREQYF
J: TRBJ2-3; V: TRBV6-5; size: many; CDR3: CASGSTDTQYF
J: TRBJ2-7; V: TRBV4-2; size: many; CDR3: CASSRVGDRADEQYF
J: TRBJ2-1; V: TRBV6-2/TRBV6-3; size: NA; CDR3: CASGTTLGTSVLSYNEQFF
J: TRBJ1-1; V: TRBV14; size: NA; CDR3: CASSQVLGAGAFF
J: TRBJ2-2; V: TRBV7-2; size: few; CDR3: CASSSQDRGFTGELFF
J: TRBJ2-3; V: TRBV12-3/TRBV12-4; size: many; CDR3: CASSLWLGGTFTDTQYF
J: TRBJ2-1; V: TRBV24-1; size: NA; CDR3: CATSDLKNSYNEQFF
J: TRBJ2-2; V: TRBV7-2; size: NA; CDR3: CASSAGGTGELFF
J: TRBJ2-5; V: TRBV7-9; size: few; CDR3: CASSRREGPKETQYF
J: TRBJ1-2; V: TRBV7-2; size: many; CDR3: CASSILRDNYGYTF